The 22 T cell receptor beta chains in this list originate from one sample, sequenced in a study of cytomegalovirus exposure and HLA in healthy donors. Primers included in the PCR were 60 Vbeta and 13 Jbeta primers. Measured with immunoSEQ multiplex PCR; TCRdb has only the in-frame clones, and not every one. The sample has approximately 190,000 clones, roughly 80% seen once. Source material: PBMCs. Receptors originate from a woman aged 25 to 39 in good health and CMV-seropositive.

This clone showed up just a few times. This chain uses TRBV9 with TRBJ2-2; the match to TRBD1 covers 8 bases. The ends lost 0 bases at V and 6 bases at J; junction bases unmatched: 7. The CDR3 totals 16 residues. Germline CDR1 SGDLS, CDR2 YYNGEE. CDR3 nucleotide sequence: TGTGCCAGCAGCGTAGAGGACAGGGTCGTACCCGGGGAGCTGTTTTTT. Translating it yields CASSVEDRVVPGELFF.

V gene TRBV6-5 combines with J gene TRBJ2-7, with D maybe TRBD2 (6 bases). The germline V and J ends were trimmed by 2 bases and 7 bases, with 12 bases remaining between them. In germline, CDR1 is MNHEY, CDR2 SVGAGI. CDR3 size: 13 residues. Written as DNA, the CDR3 is TGTGCCAGCAGTTACAAAGGGACTGGGGAGCAGTACTTC. Translated: CASSYKGTGEQYF.

This clone turned up a few times. V is TRBV30 and J is TRBJ2-3; 7 bases are a match to TRBD1. The CDR3 covers 14 residues. Germline CDR1 reads GTSNPN; CDR2 reads SVGIG (reference sequence). V was clipped by 1 base and J by 1 base; unmatched bases: 2. CDR3 residues: CAWSAGQRTDTQYF. The DNA of the CDR3 is TGTGCCTGGAGTGCGGGACAGCGCACAGATACGCAGTATTTT.

This clone was seen a handful of times. The gene calls are TRBV29-1 and TRBJ2-2; tentatively, D is TRBD1 (7 bases). The CDR3 has 16 amino acids. The ends were cut back, 5 bases at V and 4 bases at J, with 20 bases in the middle. CDR1 and CDR2 (germline): SQVTM, ANQGSEA. The CDR3 is CSVQQRTGEVTGELFF. The CDR3, as DNA: TGCAGCGTTCAGCAGCGTACAGGGGAGGTCACCGGGGAGCTGTTTTTT.

The rearrangement uses TRBV2 and TRBJ2-1, with D possibly matching TRBD1 (5 bases). This CDR3 comprises 11 residues. Trimming cost V 4 bases and J 16 bases, with 14 bases left between them. The V gene's germline CDR1 is SNHLY and CDR2 FYNNEI. DNA for the CDR3: TGTGCCAGCAGTGTCCAAGACAGTCCTTTCTTC. It is translated as CASSVQDSPFF.

The chain joins TRBV6-5 to TRBJ2-7; a weak D match, TRBD1 (5 bases). Germline lookup yields CDR1 MNHEY and CDR2 SVGAGI. The CDR3 is 15 residues long. The ends were cut back, 5 bases at V and 0 bases at J, with 14 bases in the middle. The CDR3 bases are TGTGCCAGCAGTAAGGGGCAATTTGCCTCCTACGAGCAGTACTTC. Encoded protein: CASSKGQFASYEQYF.

J is TRBJ1-5 and V is TRBV19; 7 bases match TRBD1. V trimming: 5 bases; J trimming: 0 bases; junction bases outside the gene matches: 16. The CDR3 is 19 residues long. Germline assignment: CDR1 LNHDA and CDR2 SQIVND (reference sequence). CDR3 DNA sequence: TGTGCCAGTAGTGGTCGCGAAGGGGGCGATCCGCTTAGCAATCAGCCCCAGCATTTT. Encoded protein: CASSGREGGDPLSNQPQHF.

This sequence joins TRBV6-6 and TRBJ2-7, with TRBD2 identical over 8 bases. Germline CDR1 reads MNHNY; CDR2 reads SVGAGI (reference sequence). J lost 3 bases, V lost 2 bases, and 9 bases had no gene match. The length of the CDR3 is 16 residues. In DNA, the CDR3 is TGTGCCAGCAGTTACCCATTCGGACTAGCTGTCTACGAGCAGTACTTC. It codes for CASSYPFGLAVYEQYF.

There are a few counts of this clone. V usage is TRBV4-3 and J usage is TRBJ1-5; TRBD1 agrees at 9 bases. V shed 5 bases, J shed 5 bases, and the junction held 4 bases outside the gene matches. The CDR3 loop spans 14 amino acids. Germline CDR1 LGHNA, CDR2 YSLEER. In nucleotides, the CDR3 is TGCGCCAGCAGCATACGGACAGGGGATCAGCCCCAGCATTTT. Amino acid sequence: CASSIRTGDQPQHF.

The table lists this clone with a count of one. The chain employs TRBV18 and TRBJ1-4; TRBD1 agrees at 8 bases. V shed 3 bases, J shed 7 bases, and the junction held 4 bases outside the gene matches. Germline-derived CDR1 and CDR2 are KGHSH and LQKENI. This CDR3 contains 14 residues. CDR3 protein: CASSPWTGSEKLFF. In DNA form, the CDR3 reads TGTGCCAGCTCACCCTGGACAGGGAGTGAAAAACTGTTTTTT. Looking up the rest from reference TRBV18 and TRBJ1-4 gives the full variable domain: NAGVMQNPRHLVRRRGQEARLRCSPMKGHSHVYWYRQLPEEGLKFMVYLQKENIIDESGMPKERFSAEFPKEGPSILRIQQVVRGDSAAYFCASSPWTGSEKLFFGSGTQLSVL.

The V and J genes are TRBV9 and TRBJ2-6; 7 bases are shared with TRBD2. The CDR3 length is 15 residues. Unmatched junction bases numbered 2, after V lost 1 base and J lost 4 bases. Germline lookup yields CDR1 SGDLS and CDR2 YYNGEE. The CDR3 here is CASSVSGVGANVLTF. The CDR3 region has the DNA TGTGCCAGCAGCGTAAGCGGGGTAGGGGCCAACGTCCTGACTTTC.

This rearrangement joins TRBV9 to TRBJ2-2; TRBD2 matches at 8 bases. The trim removed 2 bases at V and 0 bases at J, leaving 3 bases unmatched. The CDR3 length is 16 residues. Germline V CDR1 and CDR2: SGDLS, YYNGEE. Here the CDR3 DNA reads TGTGCCAGCAGCGTCTTAGCGGGGACGAACACCGGGGAGCTGTTTTTT. It specifies CASSVLAGTNTGELFF.

The chain employs TRBV6-5 and TRBJ2-3; D gene unclear. This CDR3 is 12 amino acids long. CDR1 and CDR2 (germline): MNHEY, SVGAGI. With 3 bases removed from V and 5 bases from J, the gap between germline ends came to 6 bases. CDR3 bases: TGTGCCAGCAGTTATTTCGGAGATACGCAGTATTTT. This sequence encodes CASSYFGDTQYF.

The chain links TRBV2 to TRBJ2-2, with 7 bases that match TRBD2. Germline lookup yields CDR1 SNHLY and CDR2 FYNNEI. This CDR3 is 14 amino acids long. CDR3 nucleotides: TGTGCGAGTCTAGCGGACGCGAACACCGGGGAGCTGTTTTTT. Translating gives CASLADANTGELFF.

This clone was seen once. The genes are TRBV28 and TRBJ2-7; 7 bases match TRBD1. The J segment lost 4 bases and the V segment lost 1 base, leaving 7 bases of the junction unmatched. The CDR3 has 15 residues. CDR1 is MDHEN, CDR2 SYDVKM, per germline. The CDR3 DNA follows: TGTGCCAGCAGTTTATCGACAGGGATGAGGTACGAGCAGTACTTC. This gives the protein CASSLSTGMRYEQYF.

The chain uses TRBV29-1 and TRBJ2-5, with TRBD2 matching 11 bases. Looked up from germline, CDR1 is SQVTM and CDR2 is ANQGSEA. CDR3 length: 14 residues. V lost 2 bases to trimming and J lost 4 bases; unmatched junction nucleotides: 3. The CDR3 nucleotides are TGCAGCGTTGAACTAGCGGGGGGAGGAGAGACCCAGTACTTC. It yields the protein CSVELAGGGETQYF.

J is TRBJ2-5 and V is TRBV7-2; 11 bases map to TRBD2. From germline, CDR1 is SGHTA and CDR2 FQGNSA. CDR3 length equals 17 residues. The junction had 10 bases not matched to a gene; V was cut back by 1 base and J by 6 bases. This CDR3 is CASSLGLAGGREKTQYF. CDR3 nucleotides: TGTGCCAGCAGCTTAGGGCTAGCGGGGGGCCGGGAAAAGACCCAGTACTTC.

This sequence joins TRBV18 and TRBJ1-4, with D possibly matching TRBD1 (6 bases). The CDR3 consists of 15 residues. Germline V gene sequence: CDR1 KGHSH, CDR2 LQKENI. The V end was cut by 0 bases, the J end by 7 bases, with 12 bases between. The CDR3 DNA is TGTGCCAGCTCACCACCGAACAGGGCGGGTGAAAAACTGTTTTTT. It yields the protein CASSPPNRAGEKLFF.

J is TRBJ1-2 and V is TRBV19, with D unclear. The V end was cut by 2 bases, the J end by 2 bases, with 6 bases between. In germline, CDR1 is LNHDA, CDR2 SQIVND (reference sequence). This CDR3 is 13 amino acids long. CDR3 sequence reads: CASSISVNYGYTF. The CDR3 bases are TGTGCCAGTAGTATATCCGTGAACTATGGCTACACCTTC.

The chain couples TRBV4-2 to TRBJ1-2; TRBD1 matches 9 bases. CDR1 and CDR2 from the germline V gene are LGHNA and YNFKEQ. The CDR3 length is 17 residues. Germline trimming cut 2 bases from V and 9 bases from J; bases unmatched to any gene: 16. The CDR3 protein is CASSQRMPGQGSKSYTF. DNA of the CDR3: TGTGCCAGCAGCCAACGTATGCCGGGACAGGGAAGTAAGAGCTACACCTTC.

This clone is a singleton in its sample. The rearrangement joins TRBV30 to TRBJ1-2; D is undetermined. Trimming removed 1 base from V and 3 bases from J, with 9 bases in between. Germline V gene data show CDR1 as GTSNPN and CDR2 as SVGIG (reference sequence). The CDR3 runs to 13 residues. The CDR3 is CAWSGDNHYGYTF. For the CDR3, the DNA is TGTGCCTGGAGTGGAGACAATCACTATGGCTACACCTTC. The variable domain in full, with the rest retrieved from reference TRBV30 and TRBJ1-2, is SQTIHQWPATLVQPVGSPLSLECTVEGTSNPNLYWYRQAAGRGLQLLFYSVGIGQISSEVPQNLSASRPQDRQFILSSKKLLLSDSGFYLCAWSGDNHYGYTFGSGTRLTVV.

The chain employs TRBV14 and TRBJ1-1, with D uncertain. This CDR3 has 14 residues. V was clipped by 4 bases and J by 0 bases, with 9 bases between them. Germline V gives CDR1 SGHDN, CDR2 FVKESK. The chain's CDR3 is CASSPQSLNTEAFF. The CDR3 DNA follows: TGTGCCAGCAGCCCACAGAGTCTGAACACTGAAGCTTTCTTT.